Each of the 10 T cell receptor beta chains below was sequenced from the same sample in a study of T cells after yellow fever vaccination. TCRdb re-analysed the 5' RACE reads in MiXCR, keeping a single row per CDR3 protein. The repertoire includes roughly 50,000 distinct CDR3 sequences, 7.4% of them detected once, and 28% sits in the top ten. This material consisted of CD8+ T cells sorted from PBMCs, taken around 15 days after the first yellow fever vaccination. These receptors all stem from a man aged 18 to 29 who received the YFV17D yellow fever vaccine.

Many counts were recorded for this clonotype. This chain joins TRBV9 and TRBJ2-7, with 9 positions matching TRBD1. The V gene's germline CDR1 is SGDLS and CDR2 YYNGEE. V gave up 0 bases and J gave up 1 base; unmatched junction bases: 2. The CDR3 spans 15 residues. CDR3 loop: CASSVEGQGSYEQYF. CDR3 nucleotide sequence: TGTGCCAGCAGCGTAGAGGGACAGGGATCCTACGAGCAGTACTTC.

Note on this clonotype: Germline and junction disagree at one end, which may indicate a read error. V is TRBV12-3 or TRBV12-4 and J is TRBJ2-6; 7 bases are a match to TRBD1. The CDR3 spans 13 residues. CDR3 sequence: CASSFAGGNVLTF. The CDR3 nucleotides are TGTGCCAGCAGTTTCGCAGGGGGCAACGTCCTGACTTTC.

In this sample, this clonotype turned up many times. The chain carries TRBV12-3 or TRBV12-4 and TRBJ2-7; 7 nucleotides match TRBD1. The V gene end was trimmed by 2 bases and the J gene end by 3 bases; junction bases not matched to a gene: 4. The length of the CDR3 is 14 residues. CDR3 DNA sequence: TGTGCCAGCAGTTTACTTCCAGGGGGCTACGAGCAGTACTTC. Its translation is CASSLLPGGYEQYF.

This clonotype was detected ten times or more. The chain joins TRBV27 to TRBJ1-6; TRBD1 matches at 7 bases. CDR3 size: 13 residues. Trimming cost V 10 bases and J 6 bases; bases outside gene matches: 6. Looked up from germline, CDR1 is MNHEY and CDR2 is SMNVEV (reference sequence). The CDR3 reads CATKTGINSPLHF. The CDR3, as DNA: TGTGCCACTAAGACAGGGATTAATTCACCCCTCCACTTT.

This clonotype was detected ten times or more. This chain connects TRBV25-1 to TRBJ2-7; perhaps TRBD1 as D (6 bases). Germline loops: CDR1 MGHDK, CDR2 SYGVNS. Trimming removed 3 bases from V and 2 bases from J, with 17 bases in between. The CDR3 loop spans 16 amino acids. CDR3 amino acids: CASSDSVNRAAYEQYF. The CDR3 DNA sequence: TGTGCCAGCAGTGATAGTGTAAACAGGGCCGCCTACGAGCAGTACTTC.

J is TRBJ2-5 and V is TRBV5-1, with 7 bases fitting TRBD1. This CDR3 is 15 amino acids long. Germline trimming cut 1 base from V and 3 bases from J; bases unmatched to any gene: 6. Per the germline V gene, CDR1 is SGHRS and CDR2 is YFSETQ. In DNA, the CDR3 is TGCGCCAGCAGCTTGCGACAGGGCCTGGAAGAGACCCAGTACTTC. This sequence encodes CASSLRQGLEETQYF. Together with reference TRBV5-1 and TRBJ2-5, the CDR3 gives the full variable domain: KAGVTQTPRYLIKTRGQQVTLSCSPISGHRSVSWYQQTPGQGLQFLFEYFSETQRNKGNFPGRFSGRQFSNSRSEMNVSTLELGDSALYLCASSLRQGLEETQYFGPGTRLLVL.

This clonotype was counted at least ten times. The chain combines TRBV27 with TRBJ1-4; D uncertain. The CDR3 length is 15 residues. Trimming removed 3 bases at V and 8 bases at J, with 16 bases between. Per the germline V gene, CDR1 is MNHEY and CDR2 is SMNVEV (reference sequence). The CDR3 DNA follows: TGTGCCAGCAGTTTGGAGCCCCCTCCTATGGAAAAACTGTTTTTT. Translating it yields CASSLEPPPMEKLFF.

In this sample, this clonotype turned up many times. This chain joins TRBV2 and TRBJ2-1; a weak D match, TRBD2 (5 bases). Germline CDR1 is SNHLY and CDR2 is FYNNEI. This CDR3 is built from 14 residues. Trimming removed 4 bases from V and 4 bases from J, with 11 bases in between. The CDR3 is CASSVWTSYNEQFF. The CDR3 DNA follows: TGTGCCAGCAGTGTGTGGACTTCATACAATGAGCAGTTCTTC.

This clonotype was found many times. The V and J genes are TRBV29-1 and TRBJ2-1; 8 positions agree with TRBD2. Germline assignment: CDR1 SQVTM and CDR2 ANQGSEA. The CDR3 runs to 13 residues. Trimming removed 6 bases from V and 4 bases from J; junction bases left unmatched: 5. The CDR3 reads CSVIAGPYNEQFF. CDR3 in DNA: TGCAGCGTAATAGCGGGACCGTACAATGAGCAGTTCTTC.

In this sample, this clonotype turned up many times. This rearrangement joins TRBV20-1 to TRBJ2-5; TRBD2 might be the D (5 bases). The CDR3 covers 13 residues. Between the trimmed V and J ends, which lost 3 bases and 2 bases, there was a span of 10 bases. The germline gives CDR1 DFQATT, CDR2 SNEGSKA (reference sequence). The CDR3 DNA follows: TGCAGTGCTAGTCACGGGGTACAAGAGACCCAGTACTTC. It translates to CSASHGVQETQYF.